The present TCR beta chain was sequenced within a study of graft-versus-host responses after intestinal transplantation. Study summary: Recipients obtained multivisceral, liver-intestinal, or isolated intestinal transplants. Anti-thymocyte globulin was used for induction in all recipients, who then took tacrolimus and steroids for approximately three years.

Comment on this clone: The antigen is unknown.

Trimming took off 2 bases at V and 1 base at J, with 7 bases between the two ends. CDR1 is MDHEN, CDR2 SYDVKM, per germline. The CDR3 is made up of 14 amino acids. Clones were sequenced by immunoSEQ multiplex PCR, and TCRdb holds only the in-frame ones, with some missing. The table includes some 100,000 clones, roughly 90% detected once. Study-wide results and limits: Recipient bone marrow held GvH clones, some seen earlier in ileum or blood. High graft-versus-host to host-versus-graft T cell clonal ratios marked allografts of patients with graft-donor macrochimerism.

The source is a human donor who was the organ donor for an intestinal transplant. The sequenced sample was unstimulated CD4+ T cells sorted from spleen or lymph node cells, obtained before transplant. The chain combines TRBV28 with TRBJ2-3, with D tentatively TRBD1 or TRBD2 (5 bases each). CDR3 sequence reads: CASSLGGRTDTQYF. In DNA form, the CDR3 reads TGTGCCAGCAGTTTAGGGGGACGCACAGATACGCAGTATTTT.